The clone carrying this T cell receptor (beta chain) was counted a few times. The V and J ends lost 0 bases and 5 bases respectively, with 13 bases between them. CDR1 and CDR2 from the germline V gene are LGHNA and YNFKEQ. The CDR3 extends over 15 amino acids. Constant-segment primers and 5'RACE yielded cDNA libraries for TCR alpha and TCR beta, each carrying sample barcodes and UMIs. TCRdb used MiXCR to reprocess the 5' RACE reads, holding one entry per CDR3 protein. Among 250,000 to 300,000 distinct CDR3 sequences listed, about 15% were seen once. The data originate from a study of T-cell memory formation after mild COVID-19.

The sample consisted of PBMCs or a T cell subset sorted from them (not recorded which). This TCR came from a man in his late teens or twenties who had mild COVID-19 (a few samples of this study predate the infection). Cell type and time point are not known. The gene calls are TRBV4-2 and TRBJ1-2; the D is unclear. The CDR3 loop reads CASSQEIQVMYGYTF. CDR3 bases: TGTGCCAGCAGCCAAGAAATCCAGGTTATGTATGGCTACACCTTC.